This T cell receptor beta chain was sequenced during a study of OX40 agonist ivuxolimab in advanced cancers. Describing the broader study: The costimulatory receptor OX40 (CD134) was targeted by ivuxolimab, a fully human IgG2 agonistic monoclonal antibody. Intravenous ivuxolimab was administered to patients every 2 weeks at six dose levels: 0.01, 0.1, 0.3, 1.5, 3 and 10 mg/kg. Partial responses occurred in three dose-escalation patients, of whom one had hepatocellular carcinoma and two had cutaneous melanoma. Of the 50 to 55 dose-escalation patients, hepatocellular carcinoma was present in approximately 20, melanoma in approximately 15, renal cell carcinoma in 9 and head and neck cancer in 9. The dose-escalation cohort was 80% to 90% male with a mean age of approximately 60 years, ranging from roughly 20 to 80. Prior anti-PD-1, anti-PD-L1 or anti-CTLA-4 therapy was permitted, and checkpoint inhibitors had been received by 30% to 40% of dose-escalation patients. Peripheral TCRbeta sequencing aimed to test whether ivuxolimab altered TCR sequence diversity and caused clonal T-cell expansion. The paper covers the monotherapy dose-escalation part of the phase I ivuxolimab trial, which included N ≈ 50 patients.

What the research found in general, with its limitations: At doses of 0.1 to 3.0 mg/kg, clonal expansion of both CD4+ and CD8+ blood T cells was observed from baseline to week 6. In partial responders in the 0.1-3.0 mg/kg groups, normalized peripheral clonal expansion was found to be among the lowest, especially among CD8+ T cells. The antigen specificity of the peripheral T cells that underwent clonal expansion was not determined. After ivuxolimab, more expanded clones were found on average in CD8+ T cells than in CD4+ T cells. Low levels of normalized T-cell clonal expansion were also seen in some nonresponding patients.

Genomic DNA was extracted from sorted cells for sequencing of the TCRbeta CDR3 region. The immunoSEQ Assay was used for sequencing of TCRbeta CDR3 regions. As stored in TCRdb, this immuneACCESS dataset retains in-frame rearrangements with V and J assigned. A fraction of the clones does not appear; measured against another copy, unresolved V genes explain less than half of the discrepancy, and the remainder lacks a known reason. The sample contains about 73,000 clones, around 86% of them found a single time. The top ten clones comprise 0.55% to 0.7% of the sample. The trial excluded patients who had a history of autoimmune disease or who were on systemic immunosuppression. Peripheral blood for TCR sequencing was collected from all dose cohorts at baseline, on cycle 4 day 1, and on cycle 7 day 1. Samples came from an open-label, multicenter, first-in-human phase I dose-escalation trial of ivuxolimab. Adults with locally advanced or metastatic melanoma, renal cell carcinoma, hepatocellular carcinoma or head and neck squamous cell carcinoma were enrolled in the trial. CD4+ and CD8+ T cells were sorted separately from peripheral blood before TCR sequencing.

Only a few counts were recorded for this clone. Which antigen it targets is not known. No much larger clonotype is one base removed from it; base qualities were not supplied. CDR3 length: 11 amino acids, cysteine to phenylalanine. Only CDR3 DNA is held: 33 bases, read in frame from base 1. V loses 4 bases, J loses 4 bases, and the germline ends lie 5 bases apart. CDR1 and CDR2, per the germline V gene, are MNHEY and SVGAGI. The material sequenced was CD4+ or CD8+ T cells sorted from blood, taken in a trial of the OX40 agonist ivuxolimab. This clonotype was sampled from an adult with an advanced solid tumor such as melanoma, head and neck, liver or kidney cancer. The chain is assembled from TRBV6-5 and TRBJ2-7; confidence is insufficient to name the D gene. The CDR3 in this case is CASSFQYEQYF. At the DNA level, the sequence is TGTGCCAGCAGTTTCCAATACGAGCAGTACTTC.